What follows are 17 T cell receptor beta chains derived from one specimen sequenced in a study of identical twins. TCRdb redid the calling of the 5' RACE reads with MiXCR, one entry per CDR3 protein. This table has roughly 230,000 distinct CDR3 sequences, about 8.9% appearing once. Separately, the same data were catalogued under a study of yellow fever vaccine responses in identical twins.

Sequencing was carried out using CD8+ T cells sorted from blood. Receptor source: a woman aged 18-29 years in good health.

The chain has TRBV20-1 and TRBJ2-1; 7 nucleotides match TRBD1. Germline CDR1 and CDR2: DFQATT and SNEGSKA (reference sequence). The CDR3 has 18 residues. The V segment lost 5 bases and the J segment 4 bases; nucleotides outside the gene matches: 20. CDR3 sequence (DNA): TGCAGTGCTCGCTATCCCCCGGGACAGACCCAAATATACAATGAGCAGTTCTTC. Translation: CSARYPPGQTQIYNEQFF.

This clonotype has ten or more counts. The V and J genes are TRBV5-1 and TRBJ2-7; TRBD2 aligns across 14 bases. Germline CDR1 SGHRS, CDR2 YFSETQ. V was clipped by 4 bases and J by 5 bases; unmatched bases: 11. The CDR3 loop spans 17 amino acids. DNA of the CDR3: TGCGCCAGCAGCCCATTGGGACTAGCGGGAGACTACCACGAGCAGTACTTC. It is translated as CASSPLGLAGDYHEQYF.

This clonotype was recorded many times. The CDR3 sequence is CSATSDSDAYEQYF. The CDR3 DNA follows: TGCAGTGCTACCTCGGACAGTGACGCCTACGAGCAGTACTTC. V gene TRBV20-1 combines with J gene TRBJ2-7; D perhaps matches TRBD1 (6 bases). V was clipped by 4 bases and J by 2 bases, with 15 bases between them. The CDR3 has 14 amino acids. CDR1 is DFQATT, CDR2 SNEGSKA, per germline (reference sequence).

The CDR3 protein is CASSLSDTGEQYF. Written as DNA, the CDR3 is TGTGCCAGCAGCCTAAGCGACACGGGCGAGCAGTACTTC. The genes are TRBV7-9 and TRBJ2-7; D gene ambiguous. The CDR3 covers 13 residues. Trimming pared 5 bases from V and 6 bases from J, leaving 14 bases between. Per the germline V gene, CDR1 is SEHNR and CDR2 is FQNEAQ (reference sequence).

Of note for this clonotype: This clone may be a read error of a much larger clone one base away. V and J are TRBV4-1 and TRBJ2-7; a possible D gene is TRBD1 (6 bases). The CDR3 covers 14 residues. Germline V gene data show CDR1 as MGHRA and CDR2 as YSYEKL. This CDR3 is CTSSRTESSYEQYF. Written as DNA, the CDR3 is TGCACCAGCAGCCGGACAGAGAGCTCCTACGAGCAGTACTTC.

The V and J genes are TRBV6-5 and TRBJ2-5; 8 bases align to TRBD1. Per the germline V gene, CDR1 is MNHEY and CDR2 is SVGAGI. The V segment lost 4 bases and the J segment 4 bases; nucleotides outside the gene matches: 5. The CDR3 totals 14 residues. The DNA for the CDR3 is TGTGCCAGCAGTTGGACAGGGTTATCAGAGACCCAGTACTTC. Protein product: CASSWTGLSETQYF.

This clonotype was seen repeatedly, ten times or more. V gene TRBV4-3 combines with J gene TRBJ2-3; possibly TRBD2 for D (6 bases). Germline CDR1 and CDR2: LGHNA and YSLEER. V was cut by 0 bases and J by 6 bases, with 13 bases left in between. CDR3 length: 15 residues. This chain's CDR3 is CASSQDRRVYDTQYF. The CDR3 coding sequence is TGCGCCAGCAGCCAAGACAGGAGGGTCTACGATACGCAGTATTTT.

The chain recombines TRBV7-9 with TRBJ2-5; 7 positions agree with TRBD1. Unmatched junction bases numbered 11, after V lost 3 bases and J lost 1 base. Per germline, CDR1 SEHNR and CDR2 FQNEAQ (reference sequence). This CDR3 is built from 17 residues. The chain's CDR3 is CASSFLPGQELQETQYF. CDR3 nucleotides: TGTGCCAGCAGCTTCCTCCCTGGACAGGAACTCCAAGAGACCCAGTACTTC.

This chain connects TRBV6-2 or TRBV6-3 to TRBJ2-2; TRBD1 or TRBD2 may be the D gene (6 bases each). The CDR3 loop spans 17 amino acids. Looked up from germline, CDR1 is MNHEY and CDR2 is SVGEGT. V was pared by 3 bases and J by 13 bases, with 27 bases between. DNA of the CDR3: TGTGCCAGCAGTTATAACGGGGGCGGAGAAGGGGCCCGTTGGCTGTTTTTT. This sequence encodes CASSYNGGGEGARWLFF.

The chain recombines TRBV24-1 with TRBJ2-3, with 10 positions matching TRBD1. The CDR3 loop spans 17 amino acids. Germline V lookup: CDR1 KGHDR, CDR2 SFDVKD. Germline trimming cut 4 bases from V and 5 bases from J; bases unmatched to any gene: 11. The CDR3 coding sequence is TGTGCCACCAGTGAAAGGACAGGGGGTATGGTGGGAGATACGCAGTATTTT. Its protein product is CATSERTGGMVGDTQYF.

This clonotype was seen at least ten times. The J gene is TRBJ2-7, the V gene TRBV6-2 or TRBV6-3; TRBD2 agrees at 7 bases. The CDR3 runs to 15 residues. Germline CDR1 reads MNHEY; CDR2 reads SVGEGT. The V gene end was trimmed by 0 bases and the J gene end by 3 bases; junction bases not matched to a gene: 5. In nucleotides, the CDR3 is TGTGCCAGCAGTTACTCGGCGGGAGATAGCTACGAGCAGTACTTC. Protein product: CASSYSAGDSYEQYF.

This clonotype was observed a handful of times. The V and J genes are TRBV6-5 and TRBJ2-1; perhaps TRBD2 as D (5 bases). Trimming took off 3 bases at V and 5 bases at J, with 14 bases between the two ends. This CDR3 comprises 15 residues. CDR1 is MNHEY, CDR2 SVGAGI, per germline. The CDR3, as DNA: TGTGCCAGCAGTTATAGGAGGTCGTCCCACAATGAGCAGTTCTTC. This gives the protein CASSYRRSSHNEQFF.

This chain uses TRBV19 with TRBJ2-1, with 11 bases that match TRBD2. Germline lookup yields CDR1 LNHDA and CDR2 SQIVND (reference sequence). This CDR3 contains 17 residues. V trimming: 1 base; J trimming: 7 bases; junction bases outside the gene matches: 9. In DNA form, the CDR3 reads TGTGCCAGTAGTATAGTTACGACGGGACTAGCGGAAAATGAGCAGTTCTTC. This encodes CASSIVTTGLAENEQFF.

The V call is TRBV6-5, the J call TRBJ1-1; tentatively, D is TRBD1 (6 bases). The CDR3 extends over 16 amino acids. Trimming took 4 bases from V and 3 from J, leaving 18 bases between them. Looked up from germline, CDR1 is MNHEY and CDR2 is SVGAGI. The chain's CDR3 is CASSLQGGGGYTEAFF. CDR3 nucleotides: TGTGCCAGCAGTTTACAGGGAGGAGGGGGATACACTGAAGCTTTCTTT.

This clonotype was seen a few times. The genes are TRBV3-1 and TRBJ2-3; perhaps TRBD2 as D (5 bases). V was pared by 1 base and J by 2 bases, with 13 bases between. This CDR3 has 16 residues. CDR1 and CDR2 from the germline V gene are LGHDT and YNNKEL (reference sequence). The CDR3 DNA is TGTGCCAGCAGCCAAGGGGCTAGCAGTGACACAGATACGCAGTATTTT. Protein product: CASSQGASSDTDTQYF.

This clonotype was counted a single time. Being one base from a much bigger clone, this may be a read error. This rearrangement joins TRBV12-3 or TRBV12-4 to TRBJ2-1; 7 positions agree with TRBD1. The J call could be wrong; TRBJ2-7 is a better fit for the DNA end. CDR3 length equals 13 residues. CDR3 amino acids: CATETGNHNEQYF. In nucleotides, the CDR3 is TGTGCCACCGAGACAGGGAACCACAATGAGCAGTACTTC.

V gene TRBV20-1 combines with J gene TRBJ2-5, with 7 bases matching TRBD1. After removal of 5 bases from V and 0 bases from J, the junction contained 6 bases not matched to a gene. The length of the CDR3 is 14 residues. CDR1 and CDR2 (germline): DFQATT, SNEGSKA (reference sequence). The CDR3 loop is CSAAGTAYQETQYF. CDR3 DNA: TGCAGTGCTGCCGGGACAGCGTACCAAGAGACCCAGTACTTC.